Listed below are T cell receptor beta chains from one sample, sequenced in a study of T cell repertoires in cytomegalovirus infection. Via MiXCR, TCRdb re-called the reads, giving one row per CDR3 protein. This table holds about 600,000 distinct CDR3 sequences, 20% to 25% found once. Sequencing used CD8+ T cells from PBMCs. The source of these receptors is a human donor in good health (CMV status not recorded). Some clones in this sample may be carry-over from other donors' samples. The CDR3 runs from the conserved cysteine through the conserved F or W. The order of the fields is CDR3 DNA, CDR3 protein, D gene, clone size, J gene, V gene. A D gene is named only where the DNA matches it firmly. The size of a clone is reported for some rows only, either as once, few or many, or as a class for expanded clones.

cdr3_nt: TGTGCCAGCAGCTTAAAGGCACCGGACGACTATGGCTACACCTTC; cdr3_aa: CASSLKAPDDYGYTF; d_call: .; clone_size: .; j_call: TRBJ1-2; v_call: TRBV7-4
cdr3_nt: TGCAGTGCTAGAGGGGGGGGAAGAAACAATGAGCAGTTCTTC; cdr3_aa: CSARGGGRNNEQFF; d_call: TRBD2; clone_size: .; j_call: TRBJ2-1; v_call: TRBV20-1
cdr3_nt: TGCGCCAGCAGCCAAGGCGGCAGGAGTAATGAGCAGTTCTTC; cdr3_aa: CASSQGGRSNEQFF; d_call: .; clone_size: many; j_call: TRBJ2-1; v_call: TRBV4-1
cdr3_nt: TGCAGCGTTGAAGACTTCGGGACTAGCGGTTTGTCTATGTACCAAGAGACCCAGTACTTC; cdr3_aa: CSVEDFGTSGLSMYQETQYF; d_call: TRBD2; clone_size: few; j_call: TRBJ2-5; v_call: TRBV29-1
cdr3_nt: TGTGCCAGCAGCGTTACCCTAGGCAGGGAGTATGAGCAGTTCTTC; cdr3_aa: CASSVTLGREYEQFF; d_call: .; clone_size: few; j_call: TRBJ2-1; v_call: TRBV12-3/TRBV12-4
cdr3_nt: TGCAGCGTCGGGGAGAGCTCCTACGAGCAGTACTTC; cdr3_aa: CSVGESSYEQYF; d_call: .; clone_size: .; j_call: TRBJ2-7; v_call: TRBV29-1
cdr3_nt: TGTGCCAGCAGTTATTATGGACTAGCGAGCACAGATACGCAGTATTTT; cdr3_aa: CASSYYGLASTDTQYF; d_call: TRBD2; clone_size: many; j_call: TRBJ2-3; v_call: TRBV6-6
cdr3_nt: TGTGCCAGCAGCCCTGGGCAGGTGGGGGCGAACACTGAAGCTTTCTTT; cdr3_aa: CASSPGQVGANTEAFF; d_call: .; clone_size: .; j_call: TRBJ1-1; v_call: TRBV11-2
cdr3_nt: TGCAGTGCTAGGAACCTGTCAGGTGGCGGGGGCTCCTACAATGAGCAGTTCTTC; cdr3_aa: CSARNLSGGGGSYNEQFF; d_call: TRBD2; clone_size: .; j_call: TRBJ2-1; v_call: TRBV20-1
cdr3_nt: TGTGCCAGCAGCTTGAGGGGTCGAGGGGATACGCAGTATTTT; cdr3_aa: CASSLRGRGDTQYF; d_call: .; clone_size: .; j_call: TRBJ2-3; v_call: TRBV27
cdr3_nt: TGCAGCGTACCCCGTTGGGGACTAGCGGAATACAGCACAGATACGCAGTATTTT; cdr3_aa: CSVPRWGLAEYSTDTQYF; d_call: TRBD2; clone_size: few; j_call: TRBJ2-3; v_call: TRBV29-1
cdr3_nt: TGTGCCAGCAGTTACGGCGGAATTCGGACAGGGGGAGATGGCTACACCTTC; cdr3_aa: CASSYGGIRTGGDGYTF; d_call: TRBD1; clone_size: many; j_call: TRBJ1-2; v_call: TRBV6-5
cdr3_nt: TGTGCCAGCATATCTAAGCAGGGACCTGGGTTCTTC; cdr3_aa: CASISKQGPGFF; d_call: .; clone_size: .; j_call: TRBJ2-1; v_call: TRBV27
cdr3_nt: TGTGCCAGCAGTTACTCGATTGGACTTATCACAGATACGCAGTATTTT; cdr3_aa: CASSYSIGLITDTQYF; d_call: .; clone_size: many; j_call: TRBJ2-3; v_call: TRBV6-5
cdr3_nt: TGTGCCAGCAGTTACGGGGCTGTAGGGGGGGGGAATGAGCAGTTCTTC; cdr3_aa: CASSYGAVGGGNEQFF; d_call: .; clone_size: few; j_call: TRBJ2-1; v_call: TRBV6-6
cdr3_nt: TGTGCCAGCAGCACATCGAGGGACAAGGGGAACACTGAAGCTTTCTTT; cdr3_aa: CASSTSRDKGNTEAFF; d_call: .; clone_size: many; j_call: TRBJ1-1; v_call: TRBV12-3/TRBV12-4
cdr3_nt: TGCGCCAGCAGCCCTCCCGGGGGGCTTGGTGAGACCCAGTACTTC; cdr3_aa: CASSPPGGLGETQYF; d_call: .; clone_size: .; j_call: TRBJ2-5; v_call: TRBV4-1
cdr3_nt: TGTGCCAACAGTCCCTTAGACAGGGTCCAAGAGACCCAGTACTTC; cdr3_aa: CANSPLDRVQETQYF; d_call: TRBD1; clone_size: .; j_call: TRBJ2-5; v_call: TRBV27
cdr3_nt: TGTGCCAGCAGCCCGACAGGTACTATTTACAATGAGCAGTTCTTC; cdr3_aa: CASSPTGTIYNEQFF; d_call: .; clone_size: many; j_call: TRBJ2-1; v_call: TRBV6-2/TRBV6-3
cdr3_nt: TGTGCCAGCAGTTCGACCGGGACTAGCGATTTAGGAGATACGCAGTATTTT; cdr3_aa: CASSSTGTSDLGDTQYF; d_call: TRBD2; clone_size: few; j_call: TRBJ2-3; v_call: TRBV28